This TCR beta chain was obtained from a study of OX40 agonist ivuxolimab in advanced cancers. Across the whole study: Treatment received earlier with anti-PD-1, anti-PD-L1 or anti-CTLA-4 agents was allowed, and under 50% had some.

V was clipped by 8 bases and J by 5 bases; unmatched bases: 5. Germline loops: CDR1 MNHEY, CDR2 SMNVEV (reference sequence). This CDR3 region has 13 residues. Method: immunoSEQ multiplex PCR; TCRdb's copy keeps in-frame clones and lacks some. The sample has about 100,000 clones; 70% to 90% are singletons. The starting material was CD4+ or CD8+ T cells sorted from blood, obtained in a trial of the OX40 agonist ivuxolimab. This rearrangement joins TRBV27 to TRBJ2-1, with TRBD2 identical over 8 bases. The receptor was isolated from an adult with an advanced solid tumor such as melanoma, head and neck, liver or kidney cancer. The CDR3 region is CASQTSVDNEQFF. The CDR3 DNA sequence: TGTGCCAGCCAGACTAGCGTAGACAATGAGCAGTTCTTC.